These T cell receptor beta chains were read from a single sample in a study of PD-L1 blockade in urothelial cancer. Sequenced by immunoSEQ multiplex PCR; TCRdb stores in-frame clones only, minus some. This table has some 120,000 clones, about 89% appearing once. The sample here was PBMCs, taken around atezolizumab (anti-PD-L1) treatment. The receptors here all came from a man between 60 and 75 years old with urothelial cancer. CDR3s include the opening cysteine and the closing phenylalanine or tryptophan. Fields, in order: D gene, V gene, J gene, clone size, CDR3 DNA, CDR3 protein. D genes are given only for firm matches. The size entry is marked missing in some rows and otherwise reads once, few, many or a size class.

TRBD1	TRBV7-3	TRBJ2-5	-	TGTGCCAGCAGCTCCGGACAGGGCAGCCAAGAGACCCAGTACTTC	CASSSGQGSQETQYF
-	TRBV6-5	TRBJ2-1	-	TGTGCCAGCAGTTACCAACCAGGCTCCTACAATGAGCAGTTCTTC	CASSYQPGSYNEQFF
TRBD2	TRBV19	TRBJ2-7	-	TGTGCCAGTAAGAGGGCTAGCGGAGACTACGAGCAGTACTTC	CASKRASGDYEQYF
TRBD2	TRBV15	TRBJ2-7	-	TGTGCCACCAGCCGCCGGGAGGGCCACGAGCAGTACTTC	CATSRREGHEQYF
TRBD1	TRBV28	TRBJ2-7	-	TGTGCCAGCTCCCTAGAGCAGGGGGAAGTAGAGCAGTACTTC	CASSLEQGEVEQYF
TRBD2	TRBV6-1	TRBJ2-4	-	TGTGCCAGCGGCCCGGGACTAGCGGGGGGAAACATTCAGTACTTC	CASGPGLAGGNIQYF
-	TRBV6-6	TRBJ1-6	-	TGTGCCAGCAGTTTACTGGGGGGGGTTTCACCCCTCCACTTT	CASSLLGGVSPLHF
-	TRBV19	TRBJ2-5	-	TGTGCCAGTAGTATAGAGCGGGGGCCCGGGGAGACCCAGTACTTC	CASSIERGPGETQYF
TRBD1	TRBV6-5	TRBJ1-4	-	TGTGCCAGCAGGGGGGGACAGCTTAATGAAAAACTGTTTTTT	CASRGGQLNEKLFF
-	TRBV27	TRBJ2-7	-	TGTGCCAGCAGTTATAGGGGTGGCGAGCAGTACTTC	CASSYRGGEQYF
-	TRBV20-1	TRBJ2-5	-	TGCAGTCCGTTGGGGGGTGGAGCCCAGTACTTC	CSPLGGGAQYF
-	TRBV6-6	TRBJ1-1	-	TGTGCCAGCAGGCCCGGACAGATGAACACTGAAGCTTTCTTT	CASRPGQMNTEAFF
TRBD1	TRBV28	TRBJ1-1	-	TGTGCCAGCAACCTGGACAGGGGGTTTGGAGCTTTCTTT	CASNLDRGFGAFF
-	TRBV2	TRBJ1-3	-	TGTGCCAGCAGGGCGACAGGCTCTGGAAACACCATATATTTT	CASRATGSGNTIYF
TRBD1	TRBV6-5	TRBJ1-3	-	TGTGCCAGCAGTTACTCCCCGGGGACAGTCGGAAACACCATATATTTT	CASSYSPGTVGNTIYF
-	TRBV7-2	TRBJ1-6	-	TGTGCCAGCAGCCGCAGGGAGGTGGATTCACCCCTCCACTTT	CASSRREVDSPLHF
-	TRBV18	TRBJ1-2	-	TGTGCCAGCTCACCGGCAGAAAACTATGGCTACACCTTC	CASSPAENYGYTF
TRBD2	TRBV5-6	TRBJ2-1	-	TGTGCCAGCAGCTTGGATGATAGCGGGATAAATGAGCAGTTCTTC	CASSLDDSGINEQFF
-	TRBV9	TRBJ1-5	few	TGTGCCAGCAGCGAATCCTCAGGGTACATGCCCCAGCATTTT	CASSESSGYMPQHF
-	TRBV15	TRBJ1-1	-	TGTGCCACCAGCAGAGATCGACTGAGCCAAATGAACACTGAAGCTTTCTTT	CATSRDRLSQMNTEAFF
TRBD2	TRBV10-2	TRBJ2-1	-	TGCGCCAGCACCGGACTACGGGAGGGGGATGAGCAGTTCTTC	CASTGLREGDEQFF
TRBD2	TRBV11-1	TRBJ2-1	-	TGTGCCAGCAGCTCTCGGGGAGCGGGAGGGGTGTTCTTC	CASSSRGAGGVFF
TRBD2	TRBV19	TRBJ2-7	-	TGTGCCAGTAGTATAAAACTAGCGGGGCCGATCTCTGACGAGCAGTACTTC	CASSIKLAGPISDEQYF
TRBD2	TRBV4-1	TRBJ2-7	-	TGCGCCAGCAGCCCGAACCCCGGACTAGACTCCTACGAGCAGTACTTC	CASSPNPGLDSYEQYF
TRBD2	TRBV30	TRBJ2-7	-	TGTGCCTGGAGTGTGGAACTAGCGGAGCCTTACGAGCAGTACTTC	CAWSVELAEPYEQYF
TRBD1	TRBV30	TRBJ2-5	-	TGTGCCTGGAGTGTACTAGGGACAGGGAAGGAGACCCAGTACTTC	CAWSVLGTGKETQYF
-	TRBV7-2	TRBJ1-1	-	TGTGCCAGCAGCTTAGCCCCAGGGGACACTGAAGCTTTCTTT	CASSLAPGDTEAFF
TRBD1	TRBV5-4	TRBJ2-6	-	TGTGCCAGCAGCTCCCACCCGGGACAGGCCTCTGGGGCCAACGTCCTGACTTTC	CASSSHPGQASGANVLTF
-	TRBV5-4	TRBJ2-7	-	TGTGCCAGCAGCTTTGGTGGAGAGTCCTACGAGCAGTACTTC	CASSFGGESYEQYF
TRBD2	TRBV19	TRBJ2-2	-	TGTGCCAGTAGTCCCCTCTTCGGGGGGGCCGCCGGGGAGCTGTTTTTT	CASSPLFGGAAGELFF
TRBD1	TRBV28	TRBJ2-7	-	TGTGCCAGCAACCTCGACAGGGGTAAGCAGTACTTC	CASNLDRGKQYF
TRBD2	TRBV11-3	TRBJ2-1	few	TGTGCCAGCAGCCGAGCGGGGGGGCCCCATGGTGAGCAGTTCTTC	CASSRAGGPHGEQFF
-	TRBV27	TRBJ2-6	-	TGTGCCACCTGGGGAGCTGGGGCCAACGTCCTGACTTTC	CATWGAGANVLTF
TRBD2	TRBV19	TRBJ2-3	-	TGTGCCAGTACGAGCGGGGGGAGAGATACGCAGTATTTT	CASTSGGRDTQYF
-	TRBV19	TRBJ2-7	medium-sized	TGTGCCAGTACGGATGGGGGGGAGCAGTACTTC	CASTDGGEQYF
TRBD2	TRBV9	TRBJ2-3	-	TGTGCCAGCAGCCTCCGAGGAGCGGGAGTCGCAGATACGCAGTATTTT	CASSLRGAGVADTQYF
-	TRBV18	TRBJ2-5	-	TGTGCCAGCTCACCGCGCGGCCCCCAAGAGACCCAGTACTTC	CASSPRGPQETQYF
-	TRBV5-5	TRBJ1-4	-	TGTGCCAGCAGCTTTGGGACAATAAAGGAGGAAAAACTGTTTTTT	CASSFGTIKEEKLFF
-	TRBV28	TRBJ1-2	-	TGTGCCAGCAGAAGAACGGACAGAAATGGCTACACCTTC	CASRRTDRNGYTF
-	TRBV28	TRBJ1-2	-	TGTGCCAGCAGTTTAGCGGGGAGGGAGGTCTATGGCTACACCTTC	CASSLAGREVYGYTF
-	TRBV7-9	TRBJ1-4	-	TGTGCCAGCAGCTTTTCGGCAGGCGGGGGAGATGAAAAACTGTTTTTT	CASSFSAGGGDEKLFF
-	TRBV9	TRBJ2-1	-	TGTGCCAGCAGCAGCGGCCCCCGCGCGGTCTTC	CASSSGPRAVF
TRBD2	TRBV19	TRBJ2-1	-	TGTGCCAGTAACCCCGGGGGGGCTGCCTACAATGAGCAGTTCTTC	CASNPGGAAYNEQFF
TRBD1	TRBV19	TRBJ1-1	once	TGTGCCAGCCAGAAACAGGGGGCCGATGAAGCTTTCTTT	CASQKQGADEAFF
-	TRBV9	TRBJ1-2	few	TGTGCCAGCAGCCAAGCCGGTCGCGGGGGCTACACCTTC	CASSQAGRGGYTF
-	TRBV7-9	TRBJ1-6	-	TGTGCCAGCAGCTTGATGGGAGAGAATTCACCCCTCCACTTT	CASSLMGENSPLHF
-	TRBV7-2	TRBJ1-1	-	TGTGCCAGCAGCTTAGTCGTGGGGAGTAACACTGAAGCTTTCTTT	CASSLVVGSNTEAFF
-	TRBV7-9	TRBJ2-3	-	TGTGCCAGCAGCTTAGGTCCCAGTCCAAGCACAGATACGCAGTATTTT	CASSLGPSPSTDTQYF
-	TRBV30	TRBJ2-7	-	TGTGCCTGGAGCCCCGGCGGATACGAGCAGTACTTC	CAWSPGGYEQYF
-	TRBV6-5	TRBJ2-3	-	TGTGCCAGCAGTTACTCGGGACAATTTCAAGATACGCAGTATTTT	CASSYSGQFQDTQYF
-	TRBV7-2	TRBJ1-3	-	TGTGCCAGCAGCTTAGGCCGGGGGGTACCTTCGGGAAACACCATATATTTT	CASSLGRGVPSGNTIYF
TRBD1	TRBV28	TRBJ2-7	-	TGTGCCAGCATACCGGGACAGGGGGCAAGAGAGCAGTACTTC	CASIPGQGAREQYF
-	TRBV10-2	TRBJ2-3	-	TGCGCCAGCATTTTAAGCGGGTCCTCCACAGATACGCAGTATTTT	CASILSGSSTDTQYF
TRBD2	TRBV7-3	TRBJ2-2	-	TGTGCCAGCAGCTTGTTAGCGGGGGCGAACACCGGGGAGCTGTTTTTT	CASSLLAGANTGELFF
-	TRBV28	TRBJ2-2	-	TGTGCCAGCACCCCAATGGGGCCCTTAAAACCCGGGGAGCTGTTTTTT	CASTPMGPLKPGELFF
TRBD2	TRBV4-2	TRBJ2-3	once	TGTGCCAGCAGCCAAGACGGGGGGAGCACAGATACGCAGTATTTT	CASSQDGGSTDTQYF
-	TRBV7-3	TRBJ2-1	-	TGTGCCAGCAGCTTTATCGGAGGGAGCGTCAATGAGCAGTTCTTC	CASSFIGGSVNEQFF